This T cell receptor beta chain was sequenced in a study of T cell changes during pregnancy in multiple sclerosis. This clone was detected once. Sequenced by immunoSEQ multiplex PCR; TCRdb stores in-frame clones only, minus some. The sample lists tens of thousands of clones, around 93% seen once, with approximately 2.3% in the top ten. The origin of this receptor is a female donor with multiple sclerosis, enrolled in a pregnancy study. Sequences were derived from peripheral blood, sampled in the first trimester of pregnancy.

DNA for the CDR3: TGCGCCAGCAGCCAGTGGACAGGCCTGGGGTCTGGGGCCAACGTCCTGACTTTC. Encoded protein: CASSQWTGLGSGANVLTF. The chain is built from TRBV4-3 and TRBJ2-6; 7 nucleotides agree with TRBD1. Germline CDR1 LGHNA, CDR2 YSLEER. After removal of 3 bases from V and 1 base from J, the junction contained 9 bases not matched to a gene. The CDR3 runs to 18 residues.